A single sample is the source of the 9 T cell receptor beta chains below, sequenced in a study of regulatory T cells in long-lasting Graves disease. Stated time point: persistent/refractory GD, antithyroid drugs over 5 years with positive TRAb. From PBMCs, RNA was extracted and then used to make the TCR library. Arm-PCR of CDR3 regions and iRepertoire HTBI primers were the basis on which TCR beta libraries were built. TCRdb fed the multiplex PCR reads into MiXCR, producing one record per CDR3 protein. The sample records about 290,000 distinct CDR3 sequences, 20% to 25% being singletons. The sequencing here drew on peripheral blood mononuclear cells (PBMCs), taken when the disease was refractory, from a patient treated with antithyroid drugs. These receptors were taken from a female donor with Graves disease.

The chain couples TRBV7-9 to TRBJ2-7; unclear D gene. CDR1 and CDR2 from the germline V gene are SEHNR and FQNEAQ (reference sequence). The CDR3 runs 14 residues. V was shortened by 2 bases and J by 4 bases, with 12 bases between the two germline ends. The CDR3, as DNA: TGTGCCAGCAGCTTATCCATAGACAAATACGAGCAGTACTTC. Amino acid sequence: CASSLSIDKYEQYF.

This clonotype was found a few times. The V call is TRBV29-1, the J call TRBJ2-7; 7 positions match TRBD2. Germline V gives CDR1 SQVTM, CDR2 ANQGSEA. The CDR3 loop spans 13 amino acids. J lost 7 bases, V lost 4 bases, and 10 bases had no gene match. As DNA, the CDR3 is TGCAGCGTTGGTCGGGCGGGAGCCGGGGAGCAGTACTTC. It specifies CSVGRAGAGEQYF.

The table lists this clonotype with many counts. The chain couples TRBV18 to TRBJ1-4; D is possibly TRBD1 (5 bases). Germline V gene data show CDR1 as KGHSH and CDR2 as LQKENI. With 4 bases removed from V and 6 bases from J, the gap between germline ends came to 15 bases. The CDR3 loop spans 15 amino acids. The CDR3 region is CASSLGGQGHEKLFF. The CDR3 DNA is TGTGCCAGCTCACTCGGAGGGCAGGGACATGAAAAACTGTTTTTT.

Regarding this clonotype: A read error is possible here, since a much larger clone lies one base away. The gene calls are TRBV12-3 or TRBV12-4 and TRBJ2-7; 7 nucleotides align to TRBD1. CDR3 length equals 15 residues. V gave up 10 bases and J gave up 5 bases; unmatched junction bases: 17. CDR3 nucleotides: TGTGCCACGTCCCGAGGGGACAGTGGGGTTCACGAGCAGTACTTC. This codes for CATSRGDSGVHEQYF.

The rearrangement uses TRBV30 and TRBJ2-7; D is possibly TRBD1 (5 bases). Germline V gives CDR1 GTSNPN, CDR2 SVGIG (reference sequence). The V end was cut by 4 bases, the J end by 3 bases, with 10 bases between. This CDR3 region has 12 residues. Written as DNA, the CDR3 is TGTGCCTGGATGGGGCAGGGCTACGAGCAGTACTTC. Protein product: CAWMGQGYEQYF.

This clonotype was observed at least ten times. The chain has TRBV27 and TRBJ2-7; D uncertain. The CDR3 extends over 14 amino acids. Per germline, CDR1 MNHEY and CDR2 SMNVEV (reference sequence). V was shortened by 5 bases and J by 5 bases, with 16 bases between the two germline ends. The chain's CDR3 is CASSGGLLRDEQYF. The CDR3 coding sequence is TGTGCCAGCAGTGGCGGCCTTTTGCGCGACGAGCAGTACTTC.

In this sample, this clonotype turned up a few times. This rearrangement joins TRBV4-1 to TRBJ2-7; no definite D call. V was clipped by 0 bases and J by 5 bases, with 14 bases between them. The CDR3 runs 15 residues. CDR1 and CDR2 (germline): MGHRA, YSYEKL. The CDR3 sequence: CASSQDFRVTHEQYF. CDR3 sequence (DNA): TGCGCCAGCAGCCAAGATTTCCGGGTTACCCACGAGCAGTACTTC.

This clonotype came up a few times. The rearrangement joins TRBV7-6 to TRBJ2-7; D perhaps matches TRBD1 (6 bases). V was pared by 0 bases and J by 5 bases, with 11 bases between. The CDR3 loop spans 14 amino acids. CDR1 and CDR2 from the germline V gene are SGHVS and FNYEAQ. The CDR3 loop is CASSLAIQGDEQYF. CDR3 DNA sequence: TGTGCCAGCAGCTTAGCGATACAGGGCGACGAGCAGTACTTC. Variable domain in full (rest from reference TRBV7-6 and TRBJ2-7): GAGVSQSPRYKVTKRGQDVALRCDPISGHVSLYWYRQALGQGPEFLTYFNYEAQQDKSGLPNDRFSAERPEGSISTLTIQRTEQRDSAMYRCASSLAIQGDEQYFGPGTRLTVT.

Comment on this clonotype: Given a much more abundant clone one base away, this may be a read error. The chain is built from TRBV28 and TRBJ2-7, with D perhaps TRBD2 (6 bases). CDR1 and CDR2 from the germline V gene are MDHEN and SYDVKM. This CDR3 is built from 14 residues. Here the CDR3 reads CASTLGTQSCEQYF. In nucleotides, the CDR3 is TGTGCCAGCACCCTTGGGACTCAATCCTGCGAGCAGTACTTC.